This TCR beta chain derives from a study of metastatic and nonmetastatic thyroid tumors. The wider study: Both malignant and benign thyroid patients supplied peripheral blood and tumor or nodule tissue samples, across which the repertoires of these patients were then compared. Study-level points and caveats: In blood and tumor, TCR beta diversity was reportedly significantly higher in malignant thyroid tumors than in benign nodules.

In the authors' workflow: The distant-metastasis classifier for papillary thyroid cancer was built from CDR3 differences across clinicopathological groups. TCRdb re-called the PCR reads with MiXCR. The V and J calls and clone size come from TCRdb's table, not from the authors' own analysis. The table lists 9,000 to 13,000 clones, under 35% of them singletons. Of note for this clone: Its target is not known.

The CDR3 runs 16 residues. Trimming removed 5 bases at V and 0 bases at J, with 16 bases between. CDR1 is MDHEN, CDR2 SYDVKM, per germline. No patient had received any treatment before thyroid surgery. The TCR comes from a female donor with papillary thyroid cancer or a benign thyroid nodule (not recorded which). Some clones in this sample may be carry-over from other donors' samples. V gene TRBV28 combines with J gene TRBJ1-1, with D unclear. Sequenced sample: tumor tissue. CDR3 protein: CASSLAPGLVNTEAFF. The CDR3 DNA is TGTGCCAGCAGTCTCGCGCCTGGGCTCGTGAACACTGAAGCTTTCTTT. The complete variable domain, with remaining parts taken from reference TRBV28 and TRBJ1-1, reads DVKVTQSSRYLVKRTGEKVFLECVQDMDHENMFWYRQDPGLGLRLIYFSYDVKMKEKGDIPEGYSVSREKKERFSLILESASTNQTSMYLCASSLAPGLVNTEAFFGQGTRLTVV.